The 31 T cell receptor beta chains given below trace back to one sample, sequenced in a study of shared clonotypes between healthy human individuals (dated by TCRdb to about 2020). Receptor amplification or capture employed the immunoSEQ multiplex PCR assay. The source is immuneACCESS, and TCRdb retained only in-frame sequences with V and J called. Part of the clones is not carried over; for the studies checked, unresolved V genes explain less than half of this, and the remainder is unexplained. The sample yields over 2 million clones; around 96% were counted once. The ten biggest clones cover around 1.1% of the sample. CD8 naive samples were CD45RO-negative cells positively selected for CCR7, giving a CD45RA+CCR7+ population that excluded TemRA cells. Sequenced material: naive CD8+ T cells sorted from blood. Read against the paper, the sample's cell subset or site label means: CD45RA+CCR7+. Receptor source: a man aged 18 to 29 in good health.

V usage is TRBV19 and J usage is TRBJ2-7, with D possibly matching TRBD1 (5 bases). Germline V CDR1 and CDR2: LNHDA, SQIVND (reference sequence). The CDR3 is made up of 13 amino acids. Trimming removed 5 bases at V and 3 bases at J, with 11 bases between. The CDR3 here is CASSGATLYEQYF. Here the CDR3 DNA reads TGTGCCAGTAGTGGGGCAACCCTCTACGAGCAGTACTTC.

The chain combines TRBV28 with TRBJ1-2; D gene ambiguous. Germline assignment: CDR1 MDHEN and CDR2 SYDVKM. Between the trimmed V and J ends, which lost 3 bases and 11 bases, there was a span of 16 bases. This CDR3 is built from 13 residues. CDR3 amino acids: CASSFARPGRYTF. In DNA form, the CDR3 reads TGTGCCAGCAGTTTTGCCAGGCCGGGAAGGTACACCTTC.

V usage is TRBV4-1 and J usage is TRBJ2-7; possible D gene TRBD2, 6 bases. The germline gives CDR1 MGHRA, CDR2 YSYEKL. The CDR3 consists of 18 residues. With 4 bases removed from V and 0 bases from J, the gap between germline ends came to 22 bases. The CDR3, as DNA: TGCGCCAGCAGCCCCACCGACTTCGGGATAGCGGTCTCCTACGAGCAGTACTTC. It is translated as CASSPTDFGIAVSYEQYF.

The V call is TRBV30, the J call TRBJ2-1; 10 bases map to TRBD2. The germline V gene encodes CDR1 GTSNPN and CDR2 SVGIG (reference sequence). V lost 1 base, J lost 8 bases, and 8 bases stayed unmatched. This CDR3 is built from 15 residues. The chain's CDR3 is CAWSGLAGDPYEQFF. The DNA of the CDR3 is TGTGCCTGGAGTGGCCTAGCGGGGGACCCATATGAGCAGTTCTTC.

The chain's CDR3 is CASSEGLAGAPGETQYF. For the CDR3, the DNA is TGCGCCAGCAGTGAGGGACTAGCGGGAGCTCCAGGGGAGACCCAGTACTTC. The chain has TRBV10-2 and TRBJ2-5, with 13 bases lining up with TRBD2. Germline assignment: CDR1 WSHSY and CDR2 SAAADI. This CDR3 spans 17 amino acids. Trimming took 2 bases from V and 5 from J; bases not matched to a gene: 8.

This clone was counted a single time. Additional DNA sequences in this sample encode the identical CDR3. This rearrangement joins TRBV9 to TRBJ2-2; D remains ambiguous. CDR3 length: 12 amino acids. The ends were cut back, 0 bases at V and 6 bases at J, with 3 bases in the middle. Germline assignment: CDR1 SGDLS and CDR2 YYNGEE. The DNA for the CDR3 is TGTGCCAGCAGCGTAGCCCCCGGGGAGCTGTTTTTT. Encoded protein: CASSVAPGELFF.

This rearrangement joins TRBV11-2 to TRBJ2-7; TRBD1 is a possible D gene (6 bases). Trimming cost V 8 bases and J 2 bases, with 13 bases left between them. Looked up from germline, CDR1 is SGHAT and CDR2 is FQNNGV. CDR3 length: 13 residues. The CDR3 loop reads CASGWDTTYEQYF. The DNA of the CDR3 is TGTGCCAGCGGATGGGACACCACCTACGAGCAGTACTTC.

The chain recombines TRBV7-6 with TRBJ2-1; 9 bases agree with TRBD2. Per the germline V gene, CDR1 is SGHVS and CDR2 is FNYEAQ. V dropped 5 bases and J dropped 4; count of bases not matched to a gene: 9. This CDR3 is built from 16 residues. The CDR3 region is CASSGPSGGNYNEQFF. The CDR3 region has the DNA TGTGCCAGCAGCGGCCCGAGCGGGGGGAATTACAATGAGCAGTTCTTC.

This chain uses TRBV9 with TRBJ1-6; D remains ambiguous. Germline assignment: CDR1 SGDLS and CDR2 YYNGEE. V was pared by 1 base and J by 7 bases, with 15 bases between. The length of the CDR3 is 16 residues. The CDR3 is CASSVSSSGPNSPLHF. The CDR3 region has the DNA TGTGCCAGCAGCGTATCTAGTTCCGGGCCGAATTCACCCCTCCACTTT. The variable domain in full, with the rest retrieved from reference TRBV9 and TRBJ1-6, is DSGVTQTPKHLITATGQRVTLRCSPRSGDLSVYWYQQSLDQGLQFLIQYYNGEERAKGNILERFSAQQFPDLHSELNLSSLELGDSALYFCASSVSSSGPNSPLHFGNGTRLTVT.

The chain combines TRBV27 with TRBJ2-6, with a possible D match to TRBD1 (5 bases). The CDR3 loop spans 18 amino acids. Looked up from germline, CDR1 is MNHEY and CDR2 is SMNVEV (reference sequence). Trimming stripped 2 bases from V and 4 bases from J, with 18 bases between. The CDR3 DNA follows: TGTGCCAGCAGTTTACTGGGCAGGGATTCAGGAGGGGCCAACGTCCTGACTTTC. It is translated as CASSLLGRDSGGANVLTF.

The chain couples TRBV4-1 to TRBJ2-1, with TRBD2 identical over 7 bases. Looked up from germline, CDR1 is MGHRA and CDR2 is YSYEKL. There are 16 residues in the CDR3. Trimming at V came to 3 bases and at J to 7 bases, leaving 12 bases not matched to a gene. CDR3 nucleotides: TGCGCCAGCAGCCATGTCGCGGGAGCCGAAGGGAATGAGCAGTTCTTC. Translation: CASSHVAGAEGNEQFF.

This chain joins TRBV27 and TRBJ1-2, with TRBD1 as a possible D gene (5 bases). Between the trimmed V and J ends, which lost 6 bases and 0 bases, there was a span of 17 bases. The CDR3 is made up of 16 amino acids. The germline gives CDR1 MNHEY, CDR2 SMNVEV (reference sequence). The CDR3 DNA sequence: TGTGCCAGCAGCCCCGTAGGGGCCCCGGCTAACTATGGCTACACCTTC. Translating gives CASSPVGAPANYGYTF.

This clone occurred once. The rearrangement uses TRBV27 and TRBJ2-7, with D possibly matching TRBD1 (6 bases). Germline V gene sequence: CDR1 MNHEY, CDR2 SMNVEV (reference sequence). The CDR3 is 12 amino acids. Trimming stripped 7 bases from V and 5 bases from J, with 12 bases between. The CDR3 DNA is TGTGCCAGCAAACAGGGCGGAGACGAGCAGTACTTC. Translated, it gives CASKQGGDEQYF.

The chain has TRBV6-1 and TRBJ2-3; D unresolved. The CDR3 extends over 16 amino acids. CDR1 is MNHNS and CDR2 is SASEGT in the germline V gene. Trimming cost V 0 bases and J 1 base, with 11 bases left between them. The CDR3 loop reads CASSEARFQGTDTQYF. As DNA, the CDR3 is TGTGCCAGCAGTGAAGCCCGCTTCCAGGGCACAGATACGCAGTATTTT.

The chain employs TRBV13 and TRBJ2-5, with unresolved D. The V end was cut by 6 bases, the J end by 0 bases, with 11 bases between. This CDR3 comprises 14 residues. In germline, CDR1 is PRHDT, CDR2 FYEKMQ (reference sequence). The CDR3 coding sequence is TGTGCCAGCAGACTTACTAAGTACCAAGAGACCCAGTACTTC. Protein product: CASRLTKYQETQYF.

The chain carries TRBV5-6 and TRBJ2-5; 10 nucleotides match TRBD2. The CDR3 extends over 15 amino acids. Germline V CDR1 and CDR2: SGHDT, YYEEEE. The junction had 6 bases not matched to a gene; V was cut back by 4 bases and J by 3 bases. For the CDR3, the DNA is TGTGCCAGCAGCATCATAGCGGGGGGAGAAGAGACCCAGTACTTC. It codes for CASSIIAGGEETQYF.

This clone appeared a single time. The DNA for the CDR3 is TGTGCCAGCGGACGGACAGGGGGAAATTCACCCCTCCACTTT. It specifies CASGRTGGNSPLHF. The chain employs TRBV27 and TRBJ1-6; TRBD1 agrees at 10 bases. The CDR3 runs to 14 residues. CDR1 and CDR2 (germline): MNHEY, SMNVEV (reference sequence). Trimming took 8 bases from V and 7 from J; bases not matched to a gene: 5.

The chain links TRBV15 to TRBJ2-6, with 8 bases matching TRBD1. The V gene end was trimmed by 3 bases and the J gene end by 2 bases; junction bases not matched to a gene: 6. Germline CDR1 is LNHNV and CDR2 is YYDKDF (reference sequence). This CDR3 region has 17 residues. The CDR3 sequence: CATSSDRGHPGANVLTF. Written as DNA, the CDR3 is TGTGCCACCAGCAGCGACAGGGGCCATCCTGGGGCCAACGTCCTGACTTTC.

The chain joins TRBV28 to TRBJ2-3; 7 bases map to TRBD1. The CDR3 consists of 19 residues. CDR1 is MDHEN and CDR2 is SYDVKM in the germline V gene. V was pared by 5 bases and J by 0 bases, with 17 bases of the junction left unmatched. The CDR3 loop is CASSPYMGSQGYSTDTQYF. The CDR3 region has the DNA TGTGCCAGCAGTCCCTATATGGGATCACAGGGGTATAGCACAGATACGCAGTATTTT. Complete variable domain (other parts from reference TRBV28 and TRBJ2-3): DVKVTQSSRYLVKRTGEKVFLECVQDMDHENMFWYRQDPGLGLRLIYFSYDVKMKEKGDIPEGYSVSREKKERFSLILESASTNQTSMYLCASSPYMGSQGYSTDTQYFGPGTRLTVL.

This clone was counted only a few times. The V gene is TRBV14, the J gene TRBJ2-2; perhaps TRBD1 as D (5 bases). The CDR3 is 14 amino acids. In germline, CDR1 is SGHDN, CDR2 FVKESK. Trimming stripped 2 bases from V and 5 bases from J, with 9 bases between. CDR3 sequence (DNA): TGTGCCAGCAGCCAACTCAGGGCAACCGGGGAGCTGTTTTTT. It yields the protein CASSQLRATGELFF.

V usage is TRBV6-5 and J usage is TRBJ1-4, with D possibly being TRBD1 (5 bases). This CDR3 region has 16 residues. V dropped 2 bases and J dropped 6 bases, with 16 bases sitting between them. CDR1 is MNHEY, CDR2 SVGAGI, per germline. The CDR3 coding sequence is TGTGCCAGCAGTTACAGGGAGGGGACTATGGATGAAAAACTGTTTTTT. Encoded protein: CASSYREGTMDEKLFF.

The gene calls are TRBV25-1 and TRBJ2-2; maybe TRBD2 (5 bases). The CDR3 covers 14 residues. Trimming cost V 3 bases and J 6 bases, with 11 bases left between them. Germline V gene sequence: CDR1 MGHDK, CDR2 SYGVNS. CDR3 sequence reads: CASSDELESGELFF. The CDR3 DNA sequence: TGTGCCAGCAGTGACGAACTAGAATCCGGGGAGCTGTTTTTT. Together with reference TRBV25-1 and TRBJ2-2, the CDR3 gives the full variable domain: EADIYQTPRYLVIGTGKKITLECSQTMGHDKMYWYQQDPGMELHLIHYSYGVNSTEKGDLSSESTVSRIRTEHFPLTLESARPSHTSQYLCASSDELESGELFFGEGSRLTVL.

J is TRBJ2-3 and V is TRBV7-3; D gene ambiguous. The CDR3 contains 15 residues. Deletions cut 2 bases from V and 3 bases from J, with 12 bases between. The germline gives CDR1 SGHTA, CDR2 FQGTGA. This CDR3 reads CASSLSPDPTDTQYF. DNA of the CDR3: TGTGCCAGCAGCTTATCCCCCGATCCGACAGATACGCAGTATTTT.

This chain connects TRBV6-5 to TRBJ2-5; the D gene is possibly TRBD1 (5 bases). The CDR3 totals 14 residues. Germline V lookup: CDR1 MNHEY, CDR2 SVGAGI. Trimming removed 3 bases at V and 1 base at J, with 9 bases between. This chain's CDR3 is CASSYQGAQETQYF. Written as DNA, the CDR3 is TGTGCCAGCAGTTATCAGGGTGCCCAAGAGACCCAGTACTTC.

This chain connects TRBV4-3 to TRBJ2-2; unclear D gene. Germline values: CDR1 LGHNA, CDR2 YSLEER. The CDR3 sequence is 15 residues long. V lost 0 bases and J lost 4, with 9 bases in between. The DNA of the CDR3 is TGCGCCAGCAGCCAAGACGAGATACTCACCGGGGAGCTGTTTTTT. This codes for CASSQDEILTGELFF.

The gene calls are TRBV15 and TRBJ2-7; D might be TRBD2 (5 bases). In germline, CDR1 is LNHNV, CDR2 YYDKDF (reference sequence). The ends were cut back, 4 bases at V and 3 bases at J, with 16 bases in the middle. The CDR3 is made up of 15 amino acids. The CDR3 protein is CATSISNGEIYEQYF. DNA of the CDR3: TGTGCCACCAGCATCTCGAACGGGGAGATCTACGAGCAGTACTTC.

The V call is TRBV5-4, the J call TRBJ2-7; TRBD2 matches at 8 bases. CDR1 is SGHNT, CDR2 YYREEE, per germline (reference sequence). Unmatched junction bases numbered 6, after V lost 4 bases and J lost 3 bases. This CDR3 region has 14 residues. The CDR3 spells CASSPGLGDYEQYF. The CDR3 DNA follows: TGTGCCAGCAGCCCGGGACTAGGGGACTACGAGCAGTACTTC.

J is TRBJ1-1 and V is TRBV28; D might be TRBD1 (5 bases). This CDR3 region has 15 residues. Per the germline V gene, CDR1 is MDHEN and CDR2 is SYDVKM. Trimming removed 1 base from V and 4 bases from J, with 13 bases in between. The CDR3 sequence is CASSLSERGGTEAFF. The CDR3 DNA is TGTGCCAGCAGTTTATCGGAGAGGGGAGGCACTGAAGCTTTCTTT.

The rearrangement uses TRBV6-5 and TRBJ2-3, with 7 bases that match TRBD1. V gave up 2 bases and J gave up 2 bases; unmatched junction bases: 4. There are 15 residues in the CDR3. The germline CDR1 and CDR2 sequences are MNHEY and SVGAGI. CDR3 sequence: CASSYVQGLTDTQYF. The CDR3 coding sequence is TGTGCCAGCAGTTACGTACAGGGGCTCACAGATACGCAGTATTTT.

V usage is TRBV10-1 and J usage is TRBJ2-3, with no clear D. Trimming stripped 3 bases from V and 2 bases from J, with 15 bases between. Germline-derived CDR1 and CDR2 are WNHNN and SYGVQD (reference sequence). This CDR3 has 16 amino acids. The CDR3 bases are TGCGCCAGCAGTGATGGCAGCACTTACAACACAGATACGCAGTATTTT. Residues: CASSDGSTYNTDTQYF.

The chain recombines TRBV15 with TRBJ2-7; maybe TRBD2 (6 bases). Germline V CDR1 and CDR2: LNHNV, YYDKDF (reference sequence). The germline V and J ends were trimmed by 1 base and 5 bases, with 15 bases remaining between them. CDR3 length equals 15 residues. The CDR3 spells CATSRGSSGLDEQYF. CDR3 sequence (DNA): TGTGCCACCAGCAGAGGTAGTAGCGGTTTGGACGAGCAGTACTTC.